This TCR beta chain derives from a study of T cells in Graves' hyperthyroidism and ophthalmopathy. Study details: Staff took peripheral blood when the initial diagnosis was made, before any treatment began.

Study-level findings and limits: Appearing also in blood were most of the thyroid clonotypes expanded above 0.001.

Points on this clonotype: Its antigen is undetermined.

The study based diagnoses on clinical symptoms, serum thyroxine and TRAb, thyroid ultrasound and orbital computed tomography. PBMCs were sourced from roughly 9.3 ml fresh peripheral blood. The trim removed 3 bases at V and 5 bases at J, leaving 5 bases unmatched. This CDR3 has 14 amino acids. The germline V gene encodes CDR1 LNHDA and CDR2 SQIVND (reference sequence). Regions amplified from RNA transcripts were the TCR beta CDR3 regions. The HTBI primer set served for first-round RT-PCR of the TCR CDR3. One entry per CDR3 protein results from TCRdb running MiXCR on the multiplex PCR reads. The sample lists about 720,000 distinct CDR3 sequences, around 15% occurring once.

The TCR was taken from a man in his late teens or twenties with Graves' hyperthyroidism. The V call is TRBV19, the J call TRBJ2-7; 9 bases agree with TRBD1. The sample comprised blood. The CDR3 region is CASSIGTGSNEQYF. The CDR3 nucleotides are TGTGCCAGTAGTATCGGGACAGGGAGTAACGAGCAGTACTTC.